This entry lists 30 T cell receptor beta chains sequenced from one sample in a study of blood T cell repertoires in COVID-19. Using immunoSEQ multiplex PCR, the repertoire was profiled, and TCRdb retains in-frame clones only, with some absent. The sample shows about 260,000 clones, 75% to 90% of them seen only once. The source material was peripheral blood. These receptors were taken from a human donor in a cohort sampled during active COVID-19.

The V call is TRBV6-1, the J call TRBJ2-5, with 11 positions matching TRBD2. Germline-derived CDR1 and CDR2 are MNHNS and SASEGT. The CDR3 is 17 residues long. V dropped 2 bases and J dropped 5; count of bases not matched to a gene: 10. The CDR3 nucleotides are TGTGCCAGCAGTGAATGGTCTAGCGGGGGGATGTGGGAGACCCAGTACTTC. Amino acids: CASSEWSSGGMWETQYF.

This chain joins TRBV18 and TRBJ2-4; TRBD2 matches 9 bases. Germline V lookup: CDR1 KGHSH, CDR2 LQKENI. The ends lost 2 bases at V and 6 bases at J; junction bases unmatched: 8. The CDR3 spans 16 residues. The CDR3 coding sequence is TGTGCCAGCTCACCAACGAGCGGGGGGCCCTTAAACATTCAGTACTTC. This translates into CASSPTSGGPLNIQYF.

The rearrangement joins TRBV19 to TRBJ2-4; D remains unclear. V was trimmed by 1 base and J by 7 bases, leaving 14 bases between them. CDR1 is LNHDA and CDR2 is SQIVND in the germline V gene (reference sequence). The CDR3 is 15 amino acids. CDR3 amino acids: CASSIGSYSRNIQYF. Here the CDR3 DNA reads TGTGCCAGTAGTATAGGCTCGTACAGTCGGAACATTCAGTACTTC. The full variable domain, completed using reference TRBV19 and TRBJ2-4, is DGGITQSPKYLFRKEGQNVTLSCEQNLNHDAMYWYRQDPGQGLRLIYYSQIVNDFQKGDIAEGYSVSREKKESFPLTVTSAQKNPTAFYLCASSIGSYSRNIQYFGAGTRLSVL.

V usage is TRBV7-9 and J usage is TRBJ1-6; D is ambiguous. The CDR3 sequence is 16 residues long. The germline V and J ends were trimmed by 1 base and 4 bases, with 11 bases remaining between them. Germline V gene sequence: CDR1 SEHNR, CDR2 FQNEAQ (reference sequence). CDR3 sequence (DNA): TGTGCCAGCAGCTTAGGCGGACTACCTTATAATTCACCCCTCCACTTT. Protein sequence: CASSLGGLPYNSPLHF. The full variable domain, in which reference TRBV7-9 and TRBJ1-6 provide the parts outside the CDR3, is DTGVSQNPRHKITKRGQNVTFRCDPISEHNRLYWYRQTLGQGPEFLTYFQNEAQLEKSRLLSDRFSAERPKGSFSTLEIQRTEQGDSAMYLCASSLGGLPYNSPLHFGNGTRLTVT.

The chain employs TRBV6-6 and TRBJ1-3; D remains ambiguous. This CDR3 has 16 amino acids. With 2 bases removed from V and 0 bases from J, the gap between germline ends came to 11 bases. CDR1 and CDR2 from the germline V gene are MNHNY and SVGAGI (reference sequence). The DNA of the CDR3 is TGTGCCAGCAGTTACACGGGAGCGGACTCTGGAAACACCATATATTTT. This codes for CASSYTGADSGNTIYF.

The genes are TRBV6-5 and TRBJ1-1; TRBD1 matches at 7 bases. J was trimmed by 10 bases and V by 6 bases; bases with no gene match: 8. This CDR3 region has 12 residues. Looked up from germline, CDR1 is MNHEY and CDR2 is SVGAGI. The CDR3 DNA reads as TGTGCCAGCAGGCCCCCCCGGGACAGAGCTTTCTTT. This codes for CASRPPRDRAFF.

This clone was seen just once. This chain joins TRBV7-9 and TRBJ1-1; TRBD1 matches at 7 bases. Unmatched junction bases numbered 6, after V lost 1 base and J lost 4 bases. Looked up from germline, CDR1 is SEHNR and CDR2 is FQNEAQ (reference sequence). This CDR3 is built from 15 residues. CDR3 DNA sequence: TGTGCCAGCAGCTTAGATGAGGGGGCGGGCACTGAAGCTTTCTTT. Translating gives CASSLDEGAGTEAFF.

The chain employs TRBV2 and TRBJ2-1; possible D gene TRBD2, 6 bases. Germline V lookup: CDR1 SNHLY, CDR2 FYNNEI. The ends were cut back, 1 base at V and 9 bases at J, with 10 bases in the middle. CDR3 length: 13 amino acids. CDR3 in amino acids: CASSEGAGFEQFF. CDR3 coding DNA: TGTGCCAGCAGTGAAGGAGCGGGTTTTGAGCAGTTCTTC.

This chain links TRBV5-1 with TRBJ1-2, with TRBD1 identical over 8 bases. The trim removed 0 bases at V and 4 bases at J, leaving 8 bases unmatched. The germline CDR1 and CDR2 sequences are SGHRS and YFSETQ. This CDR3 comprises 16 residues. The CDR3 here is CASSLETGANSYGYTF. The CDR3 DNA is TGCGCCAGCAGCTTGGAGACAGGGGCAAATAGCTATGGCTACACCTTC.

The chain has TRBV7-2 and TRBJ1-6; tentatively, D is TRBD1 (6 bases). Trimming left V 4 bases short and J 6 bases short, with 13 bases between. Germline loops: CDR1 SGHTA, CDR2 FQGNSA. The CDR3 contains 15 residues. CDR3 in DNA: TGTGCCAGCAGCTCCGGGACAACCCGTAATTCACCCCTCCACTTT. Translation gives CASSSGTTRNSPLHF.

This chain links TRBV21-1 with TRBJ2-3; the table's D call of TRBD2 was not tested on the DNA. TRBV21-1 is noted as a pseudogene. CDR3 length: 13 residues. The CDR3 here is CAIGTLPTDTQYF. CDR3 coding DNA: TGTGCCATAGGGACTCTCCCCACAGATACGCAGTATTTT.

The chain combines TRBV11-3 with TRBJ2-3, with D possibly TRBD2 on 5 matching bases. V lost 3 bases, J lost 6 bases, and 16 bases lay in between. CDR3 length equals 15 residues. Germline V gene lookup returns CDR1 SGHNT and CDR2 YENEEA. CDR3 in amino acids: CASSFGSGVADTQYF. The DNA of the CDR3 is TGTGCCAGCAGCTTTGGCTCTGGGGTAGCGGATACGCAGTATTTT.

V usage is TRBV6-5 and J usage is TRBJ1-5; D is unresolved. The V end was cut by 7 bases, the J end by 2 bases, with 12 bases between. CDR1 and CDR2 (germline): MNHEY, SVGAGI. The CDR3 runs 14 residues. The CDR3 protein is CASTSGLGNQPQHF. In DNA form, the CDR3 reads TGTGCCAGCACCTCCGGTCTCGGCAATCAGCCCCAGCATTTT.

The V and J genes are TRBV3-1 (or the pseudogene TRBV3-2) and TRBJ2-7; possible D gene TRBD1, 6 bases. CDR1 is LGHDT and CDR2 is YNNKEL in the germline V gene (reference sequence). V was trimmed by 2 bases and J by 3 bases, leaving 11 bases between them. The CDR3 sequence is 14 residues long. The chain's CDR3 is CASSQPGTSYEQYF. CDR3 nucleotide sequence: TGTGCCAGCAGCCAACCCGGGACAAGCTACGAGCAGTACTTC.

This clone came up a few times. The chain links TRBV6-2 or TRBV6-3 to TRBJ2-1; 11 nucleotides align to TRBD2. With V trimmed by 2 bases and J by 8 bases, 11 bases remained unmatched. CDR3 length: 17 residues. Germline V gives CDR1 MNHEY, CDR2 SVGEGT. The CDR3 here is CASSYNKGTSGRYEQFF. The CDR3, as DNA: TGTGCCAGCAGTTACAATAAGGGGACTAGCGGTAGGTATGAGCAGTTCTTC.

This clone occurred a few times. J is TRBJ2-7 and V is TRBV5-1, with a weak D call TRBD2 (6 bases). The CDR3 sequence is 17 residues long. V shed 2 bases and J shed 0 bases, with 18 bases lying between them. Per the germline V gene, CDR1 is SGHRS and CDR2 is YFSETQ. CDR3 bases: TGCGCCAGCAGCTTTCTTTTTGGGGGGAAGAGCTCCTACGAGCAGTACTTC. Residues: CASSFLFGGKSSYEQYF.

The chain has TRBV11-3 and TRBJ1-1; possibly TRBD1 for D (6 bases). The CDR3 loop spans 15 amino acids. The V gene lost 3 bases and the J gene lost 6 bases, with 17 bases spanning the gap. The V gene's germline CDR1 is SGHNT and CDR2 YENEEA. The CDR3 nucleotides are TGTGCCAGCAGCTTCCCCCACAGGGAGTGCCCTGAAGCTTTCTTT. Translated, it gives CASSFPHRECPEAFF.

This CDR3 reads CASRREPLPNTEAFF. CDR3 coding DNA: TGTGCCAGCAGAAGGGAGCCCTTACCCAACACTGAAGCTTTCTTT. This chain links TRBV6-5 with TRBJ1-1; D not certain. V lost 6 bases, J lost 2 bases, and 16 bases lay in between. Germline V gene sequence: CDR1 MNHEY, CDR2 SVGAGI. The CDR3 has 15 amino acids.

J is TRBJ2-3 and V is TRBV7-2; 11 bases are shared with TRBD2. V was clipped by 8 bases and J by 9 bases; unmatched bases: 13. This CDR3 region has 15 residues. The germline V gene has CDR1 SGHTA and CDR2 FQGNSA. The CDR3 DNA is TGTGCCAGCGGTATTACCGGACTAGCGGGTGGCACGCAGTATTTT. It translates to CASGITGLAGGTQYF.

This clone occurred once. This chain uses TRBV11-2 with TRBJ2-3, with 9 bases aligning to TRBD2. The germline V gene encodes CDR1 SGHAT and CDR2 FQNNGV. V lost 6 bases, J lost 4 bases, and 8 bases stayed unmatched. This CDR3 has 15 amino acids. The CDR3, as DNA: TGTGCCAGCAGTCGTTTCGGCGGGGGGGCAGATACGCAGTATTTT. It specifies CASSRFGGGADTQYF. Complete variable domain (other parts from reference TRBV11-2 and TRBJ2-3): EAGVAQSPRYKIIEKRQSVAFWCNPISGHATLYWYQQILGQGPKLLIQFQNNGVVDDSQLPKDRFSAERLKGVDSTLKIQPAKLEDSAVYLCASSRFGGGADTQYFGPGTRLTVL.

The chain couples TRBV7-2 to TRBJ2-2; the match to TRBD2 covers 8 bases. Per germline, CDR1 SGHTA and CDR2 FQGNSA. This CDR3 is 15 amino acids long. Germline trimming cut 5 bases from V and 5 bases from J; bases unmatched to any gene: 7. The CDR3 DNA is TGTGCCAGCAGCCAGGGCGGCGGGGGGACCGGGGAGCTGTTTTTT. Its protein product is CASSQGGGGTGELFF.

The chain employs TRBV2 and TRBJ1-5, with a possible D match to TRBD1 (5 bases). The CDR3 sequence is 12 residues long. The V end was cut by 2 bases, the J end by 6 bases, with 5 bases between. Per the germline V gene, CDR1 is SNHLY and CDR2 is FYNNEI. The CDR3 sequence is CASSERGQPQHF. The CDR3 DNA reads TGTGCCAGCAGTGAAAGGGGTCAGCCCCAGCATTTT. The full variable domain, in which reference TRBV2 and TRBJ1-5 provide the parts outside the CDR3, is EPEVTQTPSHQVTQMGQEVILRCVPISNHLYFYWYRQILGQKVEFLVSFYNNEISEKSEIFDDQFSVERPDGSNFTLKIRSTKLEDSAMYFCASSERGQPQHFGDGTRLSIL.

The rearrangement links TRBV18 to TRBJ1-5; 9 nucleotides match TRBD1. The germline CDR1 and CDR2 sequences are KGHSH and LQKENI. Unmatched junction bases numbered 11, after V lost 5 bases and J lost 0 bases. The CDR3 sequence is 18 residues long. The DNA of the CDR3 is TGTGCCAGCTCAGCACAGGACAGGGGATCTTATAGCAATCAGCCCCAGCATTTT. This translates into CASSAQDRGSYSNQPQHF.

The chain uses TRBV11-2 and TRBJ1-4; D perhaps matches TRBD1 (5 bases). V was cut by 0 bases and J by 7 bases, with 12 bases left in between. CDR1 SGHAT and CDR2 FQNNGV come from the germline V gene. The length of the CDR3 is 15 residues. CDR3 DNA sequence: TGTGCCAGCAGCTTAGATGGAGGGGAGGGTGAAAAACTGTTTTTT. Its translation: CASSLDGGEGEKLFF.

V is TRBV7-9 and J is TRBJ2-5; D is undetermined. Per germline, CDR1 SEHNR and CDR2 FQNEAQ (reference sequence). Trimming took 1 base from V and 0 from J, leaving 6 bases between them. The CDR3 spans 14 residues. CDR3 DNA: TGTGCCAGCAGCTTAGGAGAGTACCAAGAGACCCAGTACTTC. This encodes CASSLGEYQETQYF.

The chain is built from TRBV15 and TRBJ1-6; 7 bases fit TRBD1. CDR1 LNHNV and CDR2 YYDKDF come from the germline V gene (reference sequence). The junction had 7 bases not matched to a gene; V was cut back by 3 bases and J by 8 bases. CDR3 length equals 15 residues. The DNA for the CDR3 is TGTGCCACCAGCAGCCCGGGACAGTACTATTCACCCCTCCACTTT. Translating it yields CATSSPGQYYSPLHF.

J is TRBJ2-7 and V is TRBV5-1; no firm D call. Germline-derived CDR1 and CDR2 are SGHRS and YFSETQ. V was pared by 1 base and J by 2 bases, with 7 bases between. There are 13 residues in the CDR3. The CDR3 region has the DNA TGCGCCAGCAGCTTGCAGGTCCCCTACGAGCAGTACTTC. Protein: CASSLQVPYEQYF.

The chain joins TRBV5-6 to TRBJ2-7, with 9 nucleotides matching TRBD1. CDR1 is SGHDT and CDR2 is YYEEEE in the germline V gene. This CDR3 spans 12 amino acids. The V and J ends lost 7 bases and 6 bases, in that order; junction bases with no gene match: 5. The CDR3 sequence: CASSTGGAEQYF. The CDR3 DNA reads as TGTGCCAGCTCGACAGGGGGAGCCGAGCAGTACTTC.

CDR3 nucleotide sequence: TGTGCCAGCAGGCGACAGAGCGCCAACTATGGCTACACCTTC. Protein product: CASRRQSANYGYTF. This chain links TRBV6-5 with TRBJ1-2; tentatively, D is TRBD1 (5 bases). The CDR3 has 14 amino acids. In germline, CDR1 is MNHEY, CDR2 SVGAGI. Trimming cost V 6 bases and J 2 bases, with 13 bases left between them.

The rearrangement links TRBV28 to TRBJ1-1; TRBD1 matches at 8 bases. This CDR3 is 15 amino acids long. Per the germline V gene, CDR1 is MDHEN and CDR2 is SYDVKM. Losses at the gene ends were 5 bases for V and 4 bases for J; bases not matched to a gene: 9. The CDR3 protein is CASSPMDRVGTEAFF. Here the CDR3 DNA reads TGTGCCAGCAGTCCTATGGACAGGGTAGGCACTGAAGCTTTCTTT.